This TCR beta chain was captured in a study of blood T cell repertoires in COVID-19. Clones were read by immunoSEQ multiplex PCR, and TCRdb kept only the in-frame ones, dropping some. Among 150,000 to 200,000 clones listed, around 87% were seen once. Germline loops: CDR1 MNHNY, CDR2 SVGAGI (reference sequence). V lost 6 bases, J lost 0 bases, and 17 bases lay in between. This CDR3 is built from 16 residues. This receptor was taken from a man between 18 and 35 years old with acute or convalescent COVID-19. What was sequenced was peripheral blood. The chain uses TRBV6-6 and TRBJ1-2; the D gene is possibly TRBD1 (5 bases). CDR3 nucleotide sequence: TGTGCCAGCAGAGGGGAGGCGTGGGGACCTAACTATGGCTACACCTTC. This sequence encodes CASRGEAWGPNYGYTF.